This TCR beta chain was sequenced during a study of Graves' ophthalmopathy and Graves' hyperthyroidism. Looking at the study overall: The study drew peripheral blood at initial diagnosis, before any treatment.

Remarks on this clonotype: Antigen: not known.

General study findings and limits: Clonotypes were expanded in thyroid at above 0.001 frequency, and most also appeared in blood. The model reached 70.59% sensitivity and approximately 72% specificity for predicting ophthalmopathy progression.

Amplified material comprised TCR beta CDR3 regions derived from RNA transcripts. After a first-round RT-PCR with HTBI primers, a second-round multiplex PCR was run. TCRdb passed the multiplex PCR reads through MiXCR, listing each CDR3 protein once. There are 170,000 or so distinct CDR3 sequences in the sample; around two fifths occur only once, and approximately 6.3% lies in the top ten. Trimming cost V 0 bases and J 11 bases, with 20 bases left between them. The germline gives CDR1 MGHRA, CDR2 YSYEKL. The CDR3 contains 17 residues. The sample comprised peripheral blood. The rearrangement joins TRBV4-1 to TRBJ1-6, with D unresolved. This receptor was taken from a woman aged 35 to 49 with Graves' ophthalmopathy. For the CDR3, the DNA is TGCGCCAGCAGCCAAGACTCCATCCCGACGGTGGAGCCACCCCTCCACTTT. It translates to CASSQDSIPTVEPPLHF.